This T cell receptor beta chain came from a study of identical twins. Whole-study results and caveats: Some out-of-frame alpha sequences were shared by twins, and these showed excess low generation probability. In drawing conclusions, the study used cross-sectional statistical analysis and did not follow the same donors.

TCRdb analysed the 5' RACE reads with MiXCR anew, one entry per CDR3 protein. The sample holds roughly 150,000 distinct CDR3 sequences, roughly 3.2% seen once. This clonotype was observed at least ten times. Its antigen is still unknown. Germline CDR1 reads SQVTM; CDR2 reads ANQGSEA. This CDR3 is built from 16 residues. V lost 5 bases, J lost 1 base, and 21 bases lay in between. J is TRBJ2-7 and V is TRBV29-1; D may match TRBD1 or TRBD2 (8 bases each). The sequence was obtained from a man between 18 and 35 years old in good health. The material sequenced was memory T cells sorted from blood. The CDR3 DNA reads TGCAGCGTTCGGCAGGGGGCAGCGGGAGCGTCCTACGAGCAGTACTTC. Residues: CSVRQGAAGASYEQYF.